Below are 22 T cell receptor beta chains sequenced from a single sample in a study of human T cells and chemical hapten exposure. MiXCR was run by TCRdb on the RACE reads, yielding one entry per CDR3 protein. Of 85,000 to 95,000 distinct CDR3 sequences listed, around 8.8% are singletons. Documented time point: healthy volunteer bleed at 2 weeks. The authors' total RNA extraction used unfractionated whole blood. The specimen was whole blood. Every receptor here comes from a female donor in good health. Some clones in this sample may be carry-over from other donors' samples.

The gene calls are TRBV6-1 and TRBJ2-7, with TRBD1 identical over 9 bases. The CDR3 covers 17 residues. Germline V lookup: CDR1 MNHNS, CDR2 SASEGT. Unmatched junction bases numbered 10, after V lost 2 bases and J lost 2 bases. The CDR3 DNA reads as TGTGCCAGCAGTGAATATATCGGACAGGGGAGGACCTACGAGCAGTACTTC. Encoded protein: CASSEYIGQGRTYEQYF.

This clonotype was counted a single time. This chain uses TRBV5-6 with TRBJ2-3, with a weak D call TRBD1 (6 bases). V lost 2 bases, J lost 2 bases, and 9 bases lay in between. Germline values: CDR1 SGHDT, CDR2 YYEEEE. The CDR3 is made up of 14 amino acids. The CDR3 region has the DNA TGTGCCAGCAGCTTTAGGGGGACCACAGATACGCAGTATTTT. It translates to CASSFRGTTDTQYF.

DNA of the CDR3: TGTGCCAGCAGCCCTGCCGGGACAGTGATAGGGTACGAGCAGTACTTC. Protein product: CASSPAGTVIGYEQYF. This chain uses TRBV11-3 with TRBJ2-7; 7 bases fit TRBD1. V lost 5 bases to trimming and J lost 4 bases; unmatched junction nucleotides: 14. From germline, CDR1 is SGHNT and CDR2 YENEEA. The CDR3 contains 16 residues.

This clonotype was observed at least ten times. The chain employs TRBV29-1 and TRBJ1-1; D gene unclear. From germline, CDR1 is SQVTM and CDR2 ANQGSEA. This CDR3 contains 13 residues. V was shortened by 2 bases and J by 0 bases, with 7 bases between the two germline ends. The CDR3 is CSVESQMNTEAFF. The CDR3 DNA reads as TGCAGCGTTGAAAGCCAAATGAACACTGAAGCTTTCTTT.

The chain has TRBV28 and TRBJ2-6; D gene unclear. CDR3 length: 14 amino acids. V lost 3 bases to trimming and J lost 0 bases, with 3 bases between them. Germline lookup yields CDR1 MDHEN and CDR2 SYDVKM. DNA for the CDR3: TGTGCCAGCAGTTTTCGCTCTGGGGCCAACGTCCTGACTTTC. This codes for CASSFRSGANVLTF.

This chain links TRBV15 with TRBJ2-3; TRBD2 matches at 8 bases. Germline CDR1 reads LNHNV; CDR2 reads YYDKDF (reference sequence). V lost 2 bases to trimming and J lost 6 bases; unmatched junction nucleotides: 16. The CDR3 has 18 residues. This chain's CDR3 is CATSRSPPTGGPGDTQYF. The DNA for the CDR3 is TGTGCCACCAGCAGAAGCCCCCCAACGGGAGGGCCCGGGGATACGCAGTATTTT.

This chain uses TRBV7-2 with TRBJ2-1; D is possibly TRBD1 (5 bases). The V end lost 2 bases, the J end lost 8 bases, and 16 bases lay between the germline ends. CDR3 length: 15 residues. In germline, CDR1 is SGHTA, CDR2 FQGNSA. CDR3 nucleotides: TGTGCCAGCAGCTTAACAGTAGGGGTCGGAGATGAGCAGTTCTTC. This gives the protein CASSLTVGVGDEQFF.

This clonotype was found a few times. The chain links TRBV29-1 to TRBJ2-1; D possibly corresponds to TRBD1 (6 bases). CDR1 is SQVTM and CDR2 is ANQGSEA in the germline V gene. The CDR3 consists of 14 residues. V shed 2 bases and J shed 1 base, with 9 bases lying between them. CDR3 residues: CSVELGQSYNEQFF. CDR3 nucleotides: TGCAGCGTTGAATTAGGACAGTCCTACAATGAGCAGTTCTTC.

This clonotype was picked up many times. The J gene is TRBJ1-5, the V gene TRBV7-2; D ambiguous. The CDR3 totals 16 residues. Germline loops: CDR1 SGHTA, CDR2 FQGNSA. V was shortened by 1 base and J by 1 base, with 11 bases between the two germline ends. The CDR3 loop is CASSLVGGSSNQPQHF. The CDR3 DNA follows: TGTGCCAGCAGCTTAGTAGGAGGGTCAAGCAATCAGCCCCAGCATTTT.

In its sample, this clonotype was seen a few times. This chain links TRBV7-8 with TRBJ2-1, with D perhaps TRBD2 (5 bases). Germline values: CDR1 SGHVS, CDR2 FQNEAQ. V gave up 5 bases and J gave up 6 bases, with 20 bases separating them. This CDR3 contains 16 residues. CDR3 nucleotides: TGTGCCAGCAGCCCCAAGCCCGGACTCAAGATCAATGAGCAGTTCTTC. Translating gives CASSPKPGLKINEQFF.

This clonotype has ten or more counts. This chain connects TRBV28 to TRBJ1-2, with D perhaps TRBD1 (6 bases). The V end lost 6 bases, the J end lost 5 bases, and 28 bases lay between the germline ends. Germline-derived CDR1 and CDR2 are MDHEN and SYDVKM. The CDR3 is made up of 18 amino acids. The CDR3 spells CASRRGARGISVAYGYTF. In DNA form, the CDR3 reads TGTGCCAGCAGGCGGGGGGCCAGGGGAATATCCGTGGCGTATGGCTACACCTTC.

In DNA, the CDR3 is TGCAGCGTTGGGAGAAGCAGGGGAGAGACCCAGTACTTC. It translates to CSVGRSRGETQYF. The V and J genes are TRBV29-1 and TRBJ2-5; D might be TRBD1 (6 bases). The CDR3 extends over 13 amino acids. Trimming took off 4 bases at V and 4 bases at J, with 13 bases between the two ends. Germline CDR1 SQVTM, CDR2 ANQGSEA.

This chain uses TRBV7-9 with TRBJ1-4, with no clear D. CDR3 length: 13 residues. CDR1 and CDR2 (germline): SEHNR, FQNEAQ (reference sequence). The V and J ends lost 3 bases and 1 base respectively, with 3 bases between them. This CDR3 is CASSFQTNEKLFF. The CDR3 region has the DNA TGTGCCAGCAGCTTCCAAACTAATGAAAAACTGTTTTTT.

At least ten counts were recorded for this clonotype. This chain connects TRBV4-1 to TRBJ2-1, with D perhaps matching TRBD2 (6 bases). The germline V gene encodes CDR1 MGHRA and CDR2 YSYEKL. Trimming shortened V by 1 base and J by 6 bases, and 16 bases separated the two germline ends. The CDR3 has 16 residues. CDR3 in amino acids: CASSQVVAGRGNEQFF. CDR3 DNA sequence: TGCGCCAGCAGCCAAGTGGTTGCGGGACGAGGCAATGAGCAGTTCTTC.

This clonotype was observed many times. In nucleotides, the CDR3 is TGCAGCTTTTCACAGGGGAGCAATCAGCCCCAGCATTTT. Translated, it gives CSFSQGSNQPQHF. The chain links TRBV29-1 to TRBJ1-5; 7 positions agree with TRBD1. The germline V gene has CDR1 SQVTM and CDR2 ANQGSEA. V dropped 8 bases and J dropped 1; count of bases not matched to a gene: 5. The CDR3 is 13 residues long.

This clonotype turned up a few times. The chain joins TRBV12-3 or TRBV12-4 to TRBJ2-5; 7 nucleotides agree with TRBD2. This CDR3 is built from 23 residues. J gave up 1 base and V 2 bases, and 28 bases lay outside the gene matches. DNA of the CDR3: TGTGCCAGCAGTTTAACCCGGGGTCGCGAGTTTGGCTTGGGGGGGATATTCCAAGAGACCCAGTACTTC. This sequence encodes CASSLTRGREFGLGGIFQETQYF.

This clonotype was observed many times. The chain couples TRBV6-5 to TRBJ1-1; 9 nucleotides match TRBD1. Germline V gene sequence: CDR1 MNHEY, CDR2 SVGAGI. The ends lost 8 bases at V and 2 bases at J; junction bases unmatched: 3. The CDR3 is made up of 13 amino acids. The CDR3 coding sequence is TGTGCCAGCCTGGACAGGGGAAACACTGAAGCTTTCTTT. This sequence encodes CASLDRGNTEAFF.

This clonotype was detected a few times. This chain links TRBV4-2 with TRBJ2-5; 9 bases align to TRBD2. The CDR3 loop spans 14 amino acids. V lost 6 bases, J lost 1 base, and 3 bases stayed unmatched. CDR1 and CDR2 from the germline V gene are LGHNA and YNFKEQ. The CDR3 protein is CASSETSGQETQYF. The CDR3 nucleotides are TGTGCCAGCAGTGAGACTAGCGGCCAAGAGACCCAGTACTTC.

This clonotype was seen a handful of times. V and J are TRBV20-1 and TRBJ1-1; TRBD1 matches at 7 bases. The CDR3 extends over 11 amino acids. The trim removed 6 bases at V and 9 bases at J, leaving 7 bases unmatched. Per germline, CDR1 DFQATT and CDR2 SNEGSKA (reference sequence). The CDR3 spells CSAGDRQKAFF. CDR3 bases: TGCAGTGCAGGGGACAGACAGAAAGCTTTCTTT.

A note on this clonotype: It may be a read error: a sequence one base away is much more abundant. The CDR3 end shows no conserved phenylalanine or tryptophan, and so a read error is likely. The chain couples TRBV12-3 or TRBV12-4 to TRBJ1-1, with 7 nucleotides matching TRBD1. Losses at the gene ends were 5 bases for V and 6 bases for J; bases not matched to a gene: 12. The length of the CDR3 is 15 residues. The CDR3 DNA follows: TGTGCCAGCAGTCCCAGGGGGGAGGGGATAGCTGAAGCTTTCTCT. Amino acids: CASSPRGEGIAEAFS.

This clonotype was picked up many times. V usage is TRBV7-8 and J usage is TRBJ2-2; no clear D gene. The CDR3 extends over 16 amino acids. V was pared by 3 bases and J by 0 bases, with 11 bases between. Germline CDR1 reads SGHVS; CDR2 reads FQNEAQ. CDR3 DNA sequence: TGTGCCAGCAGCTTCCGGACGGACGCGAACACCGGGGAGCTGTTTTTT. Its protein is CASSFRTDANTGELFF. Looking up the rest from reference TRBV7-8 and TRBJ2-2 gives the full variable domain: GAGVSQSPRYKVAKRGQDVALRCDPISGHVSLFWYQQALGQGPEFLTYFQNEAQLDKSGLPSDRFFAERPEGSVSTLKIQRTQQEDSAVYLCASSFRTDANTGELFFGEGSRLTVL.

The chain combines TRBV30 with TRBJ2-1, with 7 bases that match TRBD1. The trim removed 0 bases at V and 4 bases at J, leaving 3 bases unmatched. The CDR3 length is 14 residues. Germline loops: CDR1 GTSNPN, CDR2 SVGIG (reference sequence). In nucleotides, the CDR3 is TGTGCCTGGAGTGTTGGCAGGGGGTACAATGAGCAGTTCTTC. Protein sequence: CAWSVGRGYNEQFF.